Below are 28 T cell receptor beta chains sequenced from a single sample in a study of shared clonotypes between healthy human individuals. The data were produced by immunoSEQ multiplex PCR, yet TCRdb's version contains in-frame clones alone and is incomplete. The sample contains about 92,000 clones, 68% of which appear only once. The sequencing sample was made of memory CD8+ T cells sorted from blood. As to subset: CD45RO+ cells pooled with CCR7-negative TemRA cells. All receptors derive from a man aged 25 to 40 in good health.

The rearrangement uses TRBV2 and TRBJ1-2; 10 bases fit TRBD1. The CDR3 consists of 16 residues. CDR1 and CDR2 (germline): SNHLY, FYNNEI. V gave up 5 bases and J gave up 2 bases; unmatched junction bases: 8. This chain's CDR3 is CASSSAVGQGNYGYTF. The CDR3 DNA sequence: TGTGCCAGCAGTAGCGCCGTGGGACAGGGGAACTATGGCTACACCTTC.

The chain uses TRBV19 and TRBJ1-1, with D tentatively TRBD1 (5 bases). V was shortened by 5 bases and J by 0 bases, with 19 bases between the two germline ends. Germline lookup yields CDR1 LNHDA and CDR2 SQIVND (reference sequence). The CDR3 spans 17 residues. DNA for the CDR3: TGTGCCAGTAGTCCGGTCCAGGGAGGGAAAATGAACACTGAAGCTTTCTTT. The encoded protein is CASSPVQGGKMNTEAFF.

The chain couples TRBV7-9 to TRBJ1-2; 7 nucleotides align to TRBD1. After removal of 4 bases from V and 6 bases from J, the junction contained 11 bases not matched to a gene. Germline loops: CDR1 SEHNR, CDR2 FQNEAQ (reference sequence). The CDR3 is 15 amino acids. The DNA for the CDR3 is TGTGCCAGCAGCTCCCCCCGGAGGGGGCGGGATGGCTACACCTTC. It specifies CASSSPRRGRDGYTF.

V is TRBV7-8 and J is TRBJ2-5; D is ambiguous. The CDR3 loop spans 14 amino acids. Looked up from germline, CDR1 is SGHVS and CDR2 is FQNEAQ. The V end was cut by 5 bases, the J end by 4 bases, with 14 bases between. For the CDR3, the DNA is TGTGCCAGCAGCCCCGAATTCCTACCAGAGACCCAGTACTTC. Amino acid sequence: CASSPEFLPETQYF.

The rearrangement uses TRBV7-9 and TRBJ1-1, with TRBD1 identical over 8 bases. Germline V gene data show CDR1 as SEHNR and CDR2 as FQNEAQ (reference sequence). The V gene end was trimmed by 5 bases and the J gene end by 4 bases; junction bases not matched to a gene: 3. The CDR3 totals 13 residues. CDR3 protein: CASSIQGGTEAFF. CDR3 sequence (DNA): TGTGCCAGCAGCATACAGGGGGGCACTGAAGCTTTCTTT.

J is TRBJ2-1 and V is TRBV28; the match to TRBD2 covers 11 bases. J lost 0 bases, V lost 4 bases, and 5 bases had no gene match. Germline CDR1 reads MDHEN; CDR2 reads SYDVKM. There are 17 residues in the CDR3. As DNA, the CDR3 is TGTGCCAGCAGTTCCGGACTAGCGGGCATCTCCTACAATGAGCAGTTCTTC. It specifies CASSSGLAGISYNEQFF. Complete variable domain (other parts from reference TRBV28 and TRBJ2-1): DVKVTQSSRYLVKRTGEKVFLECVQDMDHENMFWYRQDPGLGLRLIYFSYDVKMKEKGDIPEGYSVSREKKERFSLILESASTNQTSMYLCASSSGLAGISYNEQFFGPGTRLTVL.

At least ten counts were recorded for this clone. The rearrangement joins TRBV4-3 to TRBJ2-1, with D perhaps matching TRBD1 (6 bases). The CDR3 has 16 residues. Germline-derived CDR1 and CDR2 are LGHNA and YSLEER. Trimming stripped 0 bases from V and 5 bases from J, with 14 bases between. The DNA for the CDR3 is TGCGCCAGCAGCCAAGATGGCTGGGGGCAAAACAATGAGCAGTTCTTC. As protein: CASSQDGWGQNNEQFF.

This chain joins TRBV5-1 and TRBJ2-3, with a weak D call TRBD1 (6 bases). Germline V CDR1 and CDR2: SGHRS, YFSETQ. The ends were cut back, 1 base at V and 0 bases at J, with 12 bases in the middle. The CDR3 consists of 16 residues. CDR3: CASSLLPGASTDTQYF. The DNA for the CDR3 is TGCGCCAGCAGCTTGTTGCCAGGGGCAAGCACAGATACGCAGTATTTT. Full variable domain (rest looked up from reference TRBV5-1 and TRBJ2-3): KAGVTQTPRYLIKTRGQQVTLSCSPISGHRSVSWYQQTPGQGLQFLFEYFSETQRNKGNFPGRFSGRQFSNSRSEMNVSTLELGDSALYLCASSLLPGASTDTQYFGPGTRLTVL.

The chain has TRBV5-1 and TRBJ2-5, with 7 bases that match TRBD1. Germline V gene lookup returns CDR1 SGHRS and CDR2 YFSETQ. This CDR3 spans 17 amino acids. After removal of 1 base from V and 2 bases from J, the junction contained 11 bases not matched to a gene. CDR3 loop: CASSLLPGQTLQETQYF. The CDR3 bases are TGCGCCAGCAGCTTGCTACCGGGACAGACTTTACAAGAGACCCAGTACTTC.

The chain recombines TRBV6-6 with TRBJ2-7; 11 bases align to TRBD1. Germline-derived CDR1 and CDR2 are MNHNY and SVGAGI (reference sequence). The ends lost 8 bases at V and 3 bases at J; junction bases unmatched: 9. CDR3 length: 15 amino acids. The CDR3 DNA reads as TGTGCCAGCTCCCTGACCGGGACAGGGGGCTACGAGCAGTACTTC. It is translated as CASSLTGTGGYEQYF.

V usage is TRBV5-5 and J usage is TRBJ1-2; 7 nucleotides match TRBD1. The trim removed 4 bases at V and 4 bases at J, leaving 10 bases unmatched. The CDR3 loop spans 15 amino acids. Germline V gives CDR1 SGHKS, CDR2 YYEKEE (reference sequence). CDR3 in amino acids: CASSLRQGALYGYTF. In DNA form, the CDR3 reads TGTGCCAGCAGCCTCCGACAGGGTGCCCTCTATGGCTACACCTTC.

The sample holds a few counts of this clone. The chain links TRBV6-1 to TRBJ1-3; D ambiguous. Germline lookup yields CDR1 MNHNS and CDR2 SASEGT. V lost 6 bases to trimming and J lost 2 bases, with 8 bases between them. CDR3 size: 13 residues. The chain's CDR3 is CASRMMTGNTIYF. The CDR3 DNA reads TGTGCCAGCAGGATGATGACTGGAAACACCATATATTTT.

The chain is built from TRBV11-2 and TRBJ2-3, with 7 bases identical to TRBD2. Germline V gives CDR1 SGHAT, CDR2 FQNNGV. The CDR3 runs 15 residues. After removal of 5 bases from V and 1 base from J, the junction contained 6 bases not matched to a gene. The CDR3 nucleotides read TGTGCCAGCAGCCTGCGGGGGTTTGGCACAGATACGCAGTATTTT. Protein: CASSLRGFGTDTQYF.

On this clone itself: Different DNA sequences within this sample yield the same CDR3. The rearrangement links TRBV11-2 to TRBJ2-7, with D hard to call. Per germline, CDR1 SGHAT and CDR2 FQNNGV. Trimming removed 1 base at V and 0 bases at J, with 7 bases between. This CDR3 is built from 14 residues. The CDR3 nucleotides read TGTGCCAGCAGCTTAGCAGGTACCTCCTACGAGCAGTACTTC. Its protein product is CASSLAGTSYEQYF.

This chain joins TRBV7-6 and TRBJ2-2; TRBD1 agrees at 8 bases. CDR3 length: 16 amino acids. The V gene's germline CDR1 is SGHVS and CDR2 FNYEAQ. V dropped 1 base and J dropped 0; count of bases not matched to a gene: 1. The chain's CDR3 is CASSLETGANTGELFF. The CDR3 nucleotides read TGTGCCAGCAGCTTAGAGACAGGGGCGAACACCGGGGAGCTGTTTTTT.

At least ten counts were recorded for this clone. The chain recombines TRBV18 with TRBJ2-7, with 8 bases matching TRBD2. The CDR3 is 14 amino acids. Germline V CDR1 and CDR2: KGHSH, LQKENI. V shed 3 bases, J shed 6 bases, and the junction held 7 bases outside the gene matches. CDR3 sequence (DNA): TGTGCCAGCTCACCGGGACTAGGGGTTGTCGAGCAGTACTTC. This encodes CASSPGLGVVEQYF.

The chain carries TRBV7-3 and TRBJ2-7, with D possibly TRBD1 on 6 matching bases. V was trimmed by 5 bases and J by 2 bases, leaving 31 bases between them. The CDR3 is 20 amino acids. Germline V gene lookup returns CDR1 SGHTA and CDR2 FQGTGA. The CDR3 sequence: CASSPEKVGDKVRRPYEQYF. The CDR3 coding sequence is TGTGCCAGCAGCCCAGAGAAAGTGGGGGACAAGGTCCGTAGGCCCTACGAGCAGTACTTC.

The chain is built from TRBV4-1 and TRBJ2-7; 9 bases are a match to TRBD2. The CDR3 length is 16 residues. The J segment lost 2 bases and the V segment lost 0 bases, leaving 5 bases of the junction unmatched. The germline gives CDR1 MGHRA, CDR2 YSYEKL. CDR3 in amino acids: CASSQESPSGTYEQYF. The CDR3 nucleotides read TGCGCCAGCAGCCAAGAATCACCTAGCGGGACCTACGAGCAGTACTTC.

The chain is built from TRBV28 and TRBJ2-4; no firm D call. Per the germline V gene, CDR1 is MDHEN and CDR2 is SYDVKM. V shed 1 base and J shed 8 bases, with 18 bases lying between them. The CDR3 spans 16 residues. The CDR3 region has the DNA TGTGCCAGCAGTTTATACCATCTCGAGGAGACTCACATTCAGTACTTC. It specifies CASSLYHLEETHIQYF.

This clone was picked up a small number of times. This chain links TRBV28 with TRBJ1-5; the D is unclear. V was cut by 8 bases and J by 0 bases, with 14 bases left in between. The CDR3 has 15 residues. CDR1 is MDHEN and CDR2 is SYDVKM in the germline V gene. Here the CDR3 DNA reads TGTGCCAGCGAGCTGCCCGGTGGTAGCAATCAGCCCCAGCATTTT. It codes for CASELPGGSNQPQHF.

This clone was picked up a small number of times. The chain is built from TRBV27 and TRBJ2-1; TRBD2 matches 13 bases. The CDR3 has 16 residues. J lost 4 bases, V lost 4 bases, and 4 bases had no gene match. Germline values: CDR1 MNHEY, CDR2 SMNVEV (reference sequence). The CDR3 loop reads CASSSRTSGRYNEQFF. The CDR3 DNA follows: TGTGCCAGCAGTTCCAGGACTAGCGGGAGATACAATGAGCAGTTCTTC.

The chain combines TRBV5-1 with TRBJ2-6, with 7 bases aligning to TRBD1. Germline CDR1 and CDR2: SGHRS and YFSETQ. The V gene end was trimmed by 3 bases and the J gene end by 0 bases; junction bases not matched to a gene: 6. This CDR3 has 17 residues. CDR3 bases: TGCGCCAGCAGCTGGCGACAGGGAAGCTCTGGGGCCAACGTCCTGACTTTC. This encodes CASSWRQGSSGANVLTF.

The rearrangement links TRBV25-1 to TRBJ2-1; D is unresolved. With 4 bases removed from V and 5 bases from J, the gap between germline ends came to 12 bases. Germline V CDR1 and CDR2: MGHDK, SYGVNS. This CDR3 has 14 amino acids. The DNA of the CDR3 is TGTGCCAGCAGTGGAGACCCGAGTAACAATGAGCAGTTCTTC. Encoded protein: CASSGDPSNNEQFF.

The chain recombines TRBV10-2 with TRBJ2-7, with D uncertain. The CDR3 runs to 12 residues. CDR1 and CDR2 (germline): WSHSY, SAAADI. Between the trimmed V and J ends, which lost 8 bases and 1 base, there was a span of 9 bases. CDR3 DNA: TGCGCCAGCCGTGGGTTGTCCTACGAGCAGTACTTC. Amino acids: CASRGLSYEQYF.

The chain combines TRBV27 with TRBJ1-5; no clear D. Between the trimmed V and J ends, which lost 4 bases and 2 bases, there was a span of 12 bases. The CDR3 totals 15 residues. Germline CDR1 reads MNHEY; CDR2 reads SMNVEV (reference sequence). CDR3 coding DNA: TGTGCCAGCAGTTATTCCAAAGCCGGCAATCAGCCCCAGCATTTT. Its translation is CASSYSKAGNQPQHF.

V usage is TRBV7-2 and J usage is TRBJ2-1; no firm D call. Trimming shortened V by 2 bases and J by 12 bases, and 11 bases separated the two germline ends. This CDR3 is built from 12 residues. The germline gives CDR1 SGHTA, CDR2 FQGNSA. CDR3 sequence: CASSLRPSGQFF. The CDR3 coding sequence is TGTGCCAGCAGCTTACGACCCTCCGGGCAGTTCTTC.

The V call is TRBV2, the J call TRBJ2-4; D ambiguous. The CDR3 is 21 residues long. Germline CDR1 is SNHLY and CDR2 is FYNNEI. The germline V and J ends were trimmed by 2 bases and 0 bases, with 26 bases remaining between them. CDR3 DNA: TGTGCCAGCAGTGAACCTATTCGGGCAGACGCCCTAAATCTAGCCAAAAACATTCAGTACTTC. Protein: CASSEPIRADALNLAKNIQYF.

This clone was detected ten times or more. The chain joins TRBV10-3 to TRBJ2-3, with 9 nucleotides matching TRBD1. The CDR3 totals 14 residues. Germline V CDR1 and CDR2: ENHRY, SYGVKD. J was trimmed by 0 bases and V by 10 bases; bases with no gene match: 5. CDR3 DNA sequence: TGTGCCAACAAAGGACAGGGGAGCACAGATACGCAGTATTTT. Its protein product is CANKGQGSTDTQYF.